The 21 T cell receptor beta chains in this list originate from one sample, sequenced in a study of PD-L1 blockade in urothelial cancer (dated by TCRdb to the late 2010s). Libraries were prepared through the immunoSEQ multiplex PCR assay. Held by TCRdb, this immuneACCESS table contains in-frame sequences only and omits some clones. Under half of the omission traces to an unresolved V gene where checked; the cause of the rest is unknown. For this sample there are 35,000 or so clones; about 86% appear just once. The leading ten clones occupy about 17% of the sample. Specimen: PBMCs, collected around atezolizumab (anti-PD-L1) treatment. The receptors stem from a man in his sixties with urothelial cancer.

The V gene is TRBV6-1, the J gene TRBJ2-7, with 7 bases that match TRBD1. The germline V gene encodes CDR1 MNHNS and CDR2 SASEGT. V shed 4 bases and J 4 bases; nucleotides not matched to a gene: 7. CDR3 length: 14 amino acids. CDR3 sequence: CASSGRDSTYEQYF. The CDR3, as DNA: TGTGCCAGCAGTGGTAGGGACAGCACTTACGAGCAGTACTTC.

The V call is TRBV6-1, the J call TRBJ1-1; D is unresolved. The CDR3 has 11 residues. CDR1 is MNHNS, CDR2 SASEGT, per germline. Trimming took off 7 bases at V and 1 base at J, with 4 bases between the two ends. CDR3 protein: CASIGNTEAFF. DNA of the CDR3: TGTGCCAGCATCGGGAACACTGAAGCTTTCTTT.

This sequence joins TRBV2 and TRBJ2-5, with TRBD2 matching over 10 bases. Germline V CDR1 and CDR2: SNHLY, FYNNEI. The CDR3 has 15 amino acids. After removal of 7 bases from V and 4 bases from J, the junction contained 9 bases not matched to a gene. The CDR3 here is CASTNLAGAGETQYF. In nucleotides, the CDR3 is TGTGCCAGCACTAATCTAGCGGGGGCCGGAGAGACCCAGTACTTC. Full variable domain (remainder filled in from reference TRBV2 and TRBJ2-5): EPEVTQTPSHQVTQMGQEVILRCVPISNHLYFYWYRQILGQKVEFLVSFYNNEISEKSEIFDDQFSVERPDGSNFTLKIRSTKLEDSAMYFCASTNLAGAGETQYFGPGTRLLVL.

The chain recombines TRBV6-5 with TRBJ2-1; tentative D call: TRBD1 (6 bases). The CDR3 is 14 amino acids. The V end was cut by 7 bases, the J end by 3 bases, with 13 bases between. Germline CDR1 reads MNHEY; CDR2 reads SVGAGI. CDR3 sequence (DNA): TGTGCCAGCAACCCCGGGACATACTACAATGAGCAGTTCTTC. Its translation: CASNPGTYYNEQFF.

The rearrangement joins TRBV11-2 to TRBJ2-1; tentative D call: TRBD2 (6 bases). The CDR3 length is 15 residues. Germline V gene data show CDR1 as SGHAT and CDR2 as FQNNGV. V dropped 4 bases and J dropped 4 bases, with 14 bases sitting between them. CDR3 protein: CASSSDGGGYNEQFF. CDR3 DNA sequence: TGTGCCAGCAGCTCTGACGGGGGAGGATACAATGAGCAGTTCTTC.

The chain joins TRBV25-1 to TRBJ2-1; a weak D match, TRBD1 (6 bases). Trimming removed 3 bases at V and 2 bases at J, with 11 bases between. Germline loops: CDR1 MGHDK, CDR2 SYGVNS. This CDR3 is built from 15 residues. The CDR3 sequence: CASSDDNRAYNEQFF. The CDR3 DNA is TGTGCCAGCAGTGATGATAACAGGGCCTACAATGAGCAGTTCTTC.

The V and J genes are TRBV6-6 and TRBJ1-1; D is perhaps TRBD1 (5 bases). Per germline, CDR1 MNHNY and CDR2 SVGAGI (reference sequence). Between the trimmed V and J ends, which lost 7 bases and 1 base, there was a span of 7 bases. The CDR3 totals 12 residues. Here the CDR3 DNA reads TGTGCCAGCAAAGGGGAGAACACTGAAGCTTTCTTT. Translating gives CASKGENTEAFF.

The chain links TRBV10-2 to TRBJ1-3; 7 bases agree with TRBD1. Germline loops: CDR1 WSHSY, CDR2 SAAADI. The CDR3 has 16 residues. V lost 8 bases, J lost 0 bases, and 10 bases stayed unmatched. The CDR3 coding sequence is TGCGCCAGCCGGGACAGCGACTTACTCTCTGGAAACACCATATATTTT. The encoded protein is CASRDSDLLSGNTIYF.

The genes are TRBV6-5 and TRBJ2-1; unclear D gene. Germline V gene lookup returns CDR1 MNHEY and CDR2 SVGAGI. Trimming shortened V by 0 bases and J by 6 bases, and 15 bases separated the two germline ends. This CDR3 has 16 amino acids. CDR3 residues: CASSYSLVVSRNEQFF. The CDR3 DNA reads as TGTGCCAGCAGTTACTCCCTCGTTGTGTCTCGCAATGAGCAGTTCTTC.

Comments on this clone: Distinct nucleotide sequences in the sample also encode this CDR3. The rearrangement links TRBV7-9 to TRBJ2-1, with 9 bases aligning to TRBD2. This CDR3 comprises 15 residues. V lost 1 base and J lost 4; bases outside the gene matches: 2. Germline CDR1 is SEHNR and CDR2 is FQNEAQ (reference sequence). The CDR3: CASSLGLAEYNEQFF. CDR3 sequence (DNA): TGTGCCAGCAGCTTAGGACTAGCGGAGTACAATGAGCAGTTCTTC.

The J gene is TRBJ2-3, the V gene TRBV6-6, with unresolved D. The CDR3 spans 13 residues. The germline V gene encodes CDR1 MNHNY and CDR2 SVGAGI (reference sequence). Deletions cut 5 bases from V and 6 bases from J, with 12 bases between. The CDR3 sequence is CASSPQPRDTQYF. In nucleotides, the CDR3 is TGTGCCAGCAGTCCCCAACCCCGGGATACGCAGTATTTT.

The chain is built from TRBV10-3 and TRBJ1-4; the D is unclear. Between the trimmed V and J ends, which lost 5 bases and 4 bases, there was a span of 11 bases. There are 14 residues in the CDR3. Germline V gives CDR1 ENHRY, CDR2 SYGVKD. The CDR3 region is CAISRPGNNEKLFF. In DNA form, the CDR3 reads TGTGCCATCAGTCGACCGGGTAATAATGAAAAACTGTTTTTT.

The V gene is TRBV4-1, the J gene TRBJ2-3, with TRBD2 identical over 9 bases. The germline gives CDR1 MGHRA, CDR2 YSYEKL. CDR3 length: 15 amino acids. J lost 3 bases, V lost 5 bases, and 6 bases had no gene match. The CDR3 protein is CASSYSGSNTDTQYF. CDR3 nucleotide sequence: TGCGCCAGCAGCTATAGCGGGAGCAATACAGATACGCAGTATTTT.

This chain links TRBV4-2 with TRBJ2-2; 10 positions agree with TRBD2. The V segment lost 4 bases and the J segment 1 base; nucleotides outside the gene matches: 0. This CDR3 comprises 15 residues. CDR1 LGHNA and CDR2 YNFKEQ come from the germline V gene. The CDR3 nucleotides read TGTGCCAGCAGCCTAGCGGGGGGGAACACCGGGGAGCTGTTTTTT. Translating it yields CASSLAGGNTGELFF.

This clone was observed once. CDR3 residues: CASSDTTLNSPLHF. The CDR3 region has the DNA TGCGCCAGCAGTGACACGACATTGAATTCACCCCTCCACTTT. The chain employs TRBV10-2 and TRBJ1-6; no reliable D call. Per the germline V gene, CDR1 is WSHSY and CDR2 is SAAADI. The V end lost 3 bases, the J end lost 7 bases, and 10 bases lay between the germline ends. CDR3 size: 14 residues.

The chain couples TRBV5-5 to TRBJ2-7, with D possibly matching TRBD1 (6 bases). The V end lost 1 base, the J end lost 2 bases, and 16 bases lay between the germline ends. Germline V gives CDR1 SGHKS, CDR2 YYEKEE (reference sequence). This CDR3 region has 16 residues. The chain's CDR3 is CASSLSRAGAPYEQYF. CDR3 in DNA: TGTGCCAGCAGCTTGTCTCGGGCAGGGGCTCCCTACGAGCAGTACTTC.

The chain recombines TRBV6-1 with TRBJ1-1; 7 bases map to TRBD1. Germline values: CDR1 MNHNS, CDR2 SASEGT. The junction had 6 bases not matched to a gene; V was cut back by 7 bases and J by 4 bases. This CDR3 comprises 13 residues. The CDR3 DNA reads as TGTGCCAGCAAACAGGGGCTGACCACTGAAGCTTTCTTT. Its translation is CASKQGLTTEAFF.

J is TRBJ2-5 and V is TRBV19, with D tentatively TRBD2 (6 bases). Germline-derived CDR1 and CDR2 are LNHDA and SQIVND (reference sequence). The CDR3 length is 14 residues. The V end was cut by 5 bases, the J end by 5 bases, with 15 bases between. The CDR3 DNA sequence: TGTGCCAGTAGTCCGGGACTGGTGATGGAGACCCAGTACTTC. Translation: CASSPGLVMETQYF.

About this clone: Compared with germline, one end of the junction differs, possibly owing to a read error. The chain couples TRBV2 to TRBJ1-2; D unresolved. CDR1 and CDR2 (germline): SNHLY, FYNNEI. The CDR3 length is 14 residues. The CDR3 reads CASSEVVSAYAYTF. The DNA of the CDR3 is TGTGCCAGCAGTGAAGTAGTCTCCGCCTATGCCTACACCTTC.

The chain is built from TRBV6-1 and TRBJ1-2, with TRBD1 as a possible D gene (5 bases). The CDR3 has 10 residues. CDR1 is MNHNS and CDR2 is SASEGT in the germline V gene. Trimming removed 8 bases at V and 14 bases at J, with 15 bases between. The chain's CDR3 is CASLRDSWTF. CDR3 coding DNA: TGTGCCAGCCTCCGGGACTCCTGGACCTTC.

The rearrangement links TRBV19 to TRBJ2-7; D not certain. V lost 3 bases and J 3 bases, leaving 12 bases between the germline ends. The CDR3 is 14 amino acids. Germline V gives CDR1 LNHDA, CDR2 SQIVND (reference sequence). The CDR3 loop reads CASSIMGPFYEQYF. CDR3 coding DNA: TGTGCCAGTAGTATTATGGGCCCCTTCTACGAGCAGTACTTC.